One sample yielded the 28 T cell receptor beta chains listed below, sequenced in a study of T cells in tuberculosis (dated by TCRdb to 2016 to 2018). The library was produced with the immunoSEQ multiplex PCR assay. TCRdb holds this immuneACCESS table with in-frame rearrangements only. Some clones are missing; in checked studies, unresolved V genes explain under half, and the rest has no known cause. Counted in this sample were 20,000 to 25,000 clones; around 87% of them appeared once. Roughly 15% of the sample goes to the ten largest clones. The material sequenced was PBMCs. These receptors all come from a donor aged 10-29 years with latent tuberculosis or without tuberculosis infection.

The chain is built from TRBV5-6 and TRBJ2-7; tentatively, D is TRBD1 (6 bases). CDR1 and CDR2 (germline): SGHDT, YYEEEE. This CDR3 region has 14 residues. V lost 1 base and J 9 bases, leaving 17 bases between the germline ends. CDR3 region: CASSLSQQGPGQYF. CDR3 bases: TGTGCCAGCAGCTTGTCCCAACAGGGTCCAGGGCAGTACTTC. The variable domain in full, completed from reference TRBV5-6 and TRBJ2-7, reads DAGVTQSPTHLIKTRGQQVTLRCSPKSGHDTVSWYQQALGQGPQFIFQYYEEEERQRGNFPDRFSGHQFPNYSSELNVNALLLGDSALYLCASSLSQQGPGQYFGPGTRLTVT.

The chain joins TRBV5-1 to TRBJ1-2; no clear D. V gave up 0 bases and J gave up 0 bases, with 15 bases separating them. CDR3 length: 17 residues. Germline V gives CDR1 SGHRS, CDR2 YFSETQ. The CDR3 is CASSLGGGGGSNYGYTF. The CDR3 bases are TGCGCCAGCAGCTTGGGTGGTGGAGGAGGCTCTAACTATGGCTACACCTTC. The whole variable domain, filled in from reference TRBV5-1 and TRBJ1-2, reads KAGVTQTPRYLIKTRGQQVTLSCSPISGHRSVSWYQQTPGQGLQFLFEYFSETQRNKGNFPGRFSGRQFSNSRSEMNVSTLELGDSALYLCASSLGGGGGSNYGYTFGSGTRLTVV.

CDR3 coding DNA: TGTGCCAGCAGCTGGGACACAGAAAAACTGTTTTTT. This codes for CASSWDTEKLFF. The chain employs TRBV5-4 and TRBJ1-4; weak D call: TRBD1 (6 bases). This CDR3 has 12 amino acids. Germline loops: CDR1 SGHNT, CDR2 YYREEE (reference sequence). Trimming pared 3 bases from V and 8 bases from J, leaving 8 bases between. The entire variable domain, with the rest obtained from reference TRBV5-4 and TRBJ1-4, is as follows: ETGVTQSPTHLIKTRGQQVTLRCSSQSGHNTVSWYQQALGQGPQFIFQYYREEENGRGNFPPRFSGLQFPNYSSELNVNALELDDSALYLCASSWDTEKLFFGSGTQLSVL.

This clone was counted once. V usage is TRBV5-1 and J usage is TRBJ1-1; D gene unclear. Germline CDR1 reads SGHRS; CDR2 reads YFSETQ. The germline V and J ends were trimmed by 3 bases and 1 base, with 10 bases remaining between them. The CDR3 length is 14 residues. For the CDR3, the DNA is TGCGCCAGCAGCTCCCGTGGGCAGAACACTGAAGCTTTCTTT. Protein sequence: CASSSRGQNTEAFF.

The genes are TRBV5-1 and TRBJ2-3; D not resolved. V shed 1 base and J shed 2 bases, with 8 bases lying between them. This CDR3 is 14 amino acids long. Per germline, CDR1 SGHRS and CDR2 YFSETQ. CDR3 protein: CASSLSGTTDTQYF. CDR3 bases: TGCGCCAGCAGCTTGTCAGGAACCACAGATACGCAGTATTTT.

A single count supports this clone. The rearrangement uses TRBV27 and TRBJ2-1, with D hard to call. V dropped 11 bases and J dropped 1 base, with 9 bases sitting between them. Germline V gene lookup returns CDR1 MNHEY and CDR2 SMNVEV (reference sequence). The CDR3 runs 12 residues. CDR3 sequence reads: CASAGSYNEQFF. The DNA of the CDR3 is TGTGCCTCAGCCGGGTCCTACAATGAGCAGTTCTTC.

The chain is built from TRBV9 and TRBJ2-2, with 7 bases fitting TRBD2. The CDR3 extends over 15 amino acids. Trimming took 0 bases from V and 5 from J; bases not matched to a gene: 4. Per the germline V gene, CDR1 is SGDLS and CDR2 is YYNGEE. CDR3 in amino acids: CASSVAGLGTGELFF. The CDR3 DNA sequence: TGTGCCAGCAGCGTAGCTGGACTAGGGACCGGGGAGCTGTTTTTT.

V usage is TRBV27 and J usage is TRBJ2-7; D remains unclear. Germline V gives CDR1 MNHEY, CDR2 SMNVEV (reference sequence). CDR3 length: 17 residues. The ends were cut back, 11 bases at V and 4 bases at J, with 30 bases in the middle. CDR3 loop: CAADRRSKPRLRYEQYF. As DNA, the CDR3 is TGTGCCGCCGACCGGAGAAGCAAACCCAGACTCCGTTACGAGCAGTACTTC.

The chain combines TRBV7-6 with TRBJ2-5; maybe TRBD1 (6 bases). V lost 5 bases and J lost 4, with 11 bases in between. Germline V gives CDR1 SGHVS, CDR2 FNYEAQ. The CDR3 is 13 residues long. CDR3 nucleotides: TGTGCCAGCAGCACAGGGACGGTAGAGACCCAGTACTTC. Protein sequence: CASSTGTVETQYF.

The V gene is TRBV29-1, the J gene TRBJ1-1; D remains unclear. Germline V gene data show CDR1 as SQVTM and CDR2 as ANQGSEA. This CDR3 has 13 residues. Trimming cost V 7 bases and J 6 bases, with 18 bases left between them. The CDR3: CSARRAVRAEAFF. In DNA, the CDR3 is TGCAGCGCCCGGAGGGCTGTAAGGGCTGAAGCTTTCTTT.

V is TRBV9 and J is TRBJ1-1; 10 bases line up with TRBD1. Germline values: CDR1 SGDLS, CDR2 YYNGEE. The J segment lost 5 bases and the V segment lost 4 bases, leaving 14 bases of the junction unmatched. This CDR3 has 17 residues. CDR3 nucleotides: TGTGCCAGCAGCCCACCGTGGATTGACAGGGGGCGAACTGAAGCTTTCTTT. Protein sequence: CASSPPWIDRGRTEAFF.

This chain joins TRBV5-5 and TRBJ1-6; 9 bases match TRBD1. The germline CDR1 and CDR2 sequences are SGHKS and YYEKEE (reference sequence). The length of the CDR3 is 16 residues. V dropped 3 bases and J dropped 3; count of bases not matched to a gene: 4. The CDR3 DNA sequence: TGTGCCAGCAGCTCGGACAGGGGATACTATAATTCACCCCTCCACTTT. This sequence encodes CASSSDRGYYNSPLHF.

The rearrangement uses TRBV5-4 and TRBJ1-2; TRBD1 matches at 12 bases. The CDR3 runs 14 residues. V was pared by 4 bases and J by 5 bases, with 3 bases of the junction left unmatched. CDR1 is SGHNT, CDR2 YYREEE, per germline (reference sequence). The CDR3 spells CASSPGQGAYGYTF. The CDR3 bases are TGTGCCAGCAGCCCGGGACAGGGGGCGTATGGCTACACCTTC.

This clone was detected only once. The rearrangement uses TRBV19 and TRBJ2-2, with TRBD1 identical over 9 bases. CDR3 length: 15 amino acids. Trimming took 9 bases from V and 3 from J; bases not matched to a gene: 8. Germline-derived CDR1 and CDR2 are LNHDA and SQIVND (reference sequence). Here the CDR3 DNA reads TGTGCCAGCTTGGAGGACAGGGGAGACACCGGGGAGCTGTTTTTT. Amino acids: CASLEDRGDTGELFF.

The J gene is TRBJ2-5, the V gene TRBV7-2, with 8 bases identical to TRBD2. Germline loops: CDR1 SGHTA, CDR2 FQGNSA. This CDR3 has 15 amino acids. Trimming at V came to 2 bases and at J to 5 bases, leaving 7 bases not matched to a gene. In DNA form, the CDR3 reads TGTGCCAGCAGCTTAAAAGCGGGGGTGAGGGAGACCCAGTACTTC. The encoded protein is CASSLKAGVRETQYF.

This chain links TRBV19 with TRBJ2-1; tentatively, D is TRBD2 (5 bases). The CDR3 is 15 amino acids. Trimming pared 7 bases from V and 2 bases from J, leaving 15 bases between. Per germline, CDR1 LNHDA and CDR2 SQIVND (reference sequence). The CDR3 nucleotides read TGTGCCAGTACGGAAGGAGGACCCCCCTACAATGAGCAGTTCTTC. Translated, it gives CASTEGGPPYNEQFF.

Here the CDR3 DNA reads TGCAGCGTTGAAAAAGATCGGACTGAAGCTTTCTTT. Translated, it gives CSVEKDRTEAFF. The chain links TRBV29-1 to TRBJ1-1; D is unclear. Trimming left V 2 bases short and J 5 bases short, with 9 bases between. The CDR3 is 12 amino acids. Looked up from germline, CDR1 is SQVTM and CDR2 is ANQGSEA.

In its sample, this clone was seen once. J is TRBJ1-1 and V is TRBV5-1; D gene ambiguous. The CDR3 spans 15 residues. Between the trimmed V and J ends, which lost 4 bases and 4 bases, there was a span of 17 bases. The germline gives CDR1 SGHRS, CDR2 YFSETQ. CDR3 protein: CASSKPADQSTEAFF. CDR3 nucleotide sequence: TGCGCCAGCAGCAAACCAGCGGACCAGTCCACTGAAGCTTTCTTT. Complete variable domain (other parts from reference TRBV5-1 and TRBJ1-1): KAGVTQTPRYLIKTRGQQVTLSCSPISGHRSVSWYQQTPGQGLQFLFEYFSETQRNKGNFPGRFSGRQFSNSRSEMNVSTLELGDSALYLCASSKPADQSTEAFFGQGTRLTVV.

The chain links TRBV5-1 to TRBJ1-1; D is undetermined. V gave up 0 bases and J gave up 7 bases, with 13 bases separating them. The CDR3 runs 14 residues. Germline lookup yields CDR1 SGHRS and CDR2 YFSETQ. Here the CDR3 DNA reads TGCGCCAGCAGCTTGGAATTTAGCCGTGGTGAAGCTTTCTTT. Protein: CASSLEFSRGEAFF.

The genes are TRBV15 and TRBJ1-1; 7 positions agree with TRBD1. V lost 8 bases, J lost 7 bases, and 22 bases stayed unmatched. This CDR3 has 17 amino acids. The germline V gene has CDR1 LNHNV and CDR2 YYDKDF (reference sequence). The CDR3 sequence is CATGGRGRGALTHEAFF. The CDR3 DNA is TGTGCCACCGGCGGGAGGGGGCGCGGGGCCCTAACACATGAAGCTTTCTTT.

This clone was seen a handful of times. The rearrangement joins TRBV4-2 to TRBJ2-6; D is unclear. Germline CDR1 reads LGHNA; CDR2 reads YNFKEQ. This CDR3 has 16 amino acids. V gave up 0 bases and J gave up 0 bases, with 6 bases separating them. The CDR3: CASSQDGYSGANVLTF. For the CDR3, the DNA is TGTGCCAGCAGCCAAGACGGGTACTCTGGGGCCAACGTCCTGACTTTC.

Only a few counts were recorded for this clone. The J gene is TRBJ2-3, the V gene TRBV25-1, with D perhaps matching TRBD2 (6 bases). The V end lost 6 bases, the J end lost 4 bases, and 20 bases lay between the germline ends. The CDR3 spans 16 residues. Germline CDR1 and CDR2: MGHDK and SYGVNS. DNA of the CDR3: TGTGCCAGCAGCCGACCGGGACTCCCAGAGGCAGATACGCAGTATTTT. Its protein is CASSRPGLPEADTQYF. Supplemented by reference TRBV25-1 and TRBJ2-3, the full variable domain reads EADIYQTPRYLVIGTGKKITLECSQTMGHDKMYWYQQDPGMELHLIHYSYGVNSTEKGDLSSESTVSRIRTEHFPLTLESARPSHTSQYLCASSRPGLPEADTQYFGPGTRLTVL.

This clone is a singleton in its sample. This chain connects TRBV5-1 to TRBJ1-1; D gene ambiguous. Trimming took off 7 bases at V and 2 bases at J, with 9 bases between the two ends. The CDR3 is 12 amino acids. Germline CDR1 SGHRS, CDR2 YFSETQ. The CDR3 bases are TGCGCCAGCCTTGGGCCCAACACTGAAGCTTTCTTT. Encoded protein: CASLGPNTEAFF.

Comments on this clone: At one boundary the junction diverges from the germline segment, which might be a read error. This chain connects TRBV5-4 to TRBJ1-2; D is undetermined. The CDR3 spans 15 residues. Germline-derived CDR1 and CDR2 are SGHNT and YYREEE (reference sequence). CDR3 sequence: CASSSNPGPNYGYTF. DNA for the CDR3: TGTGCCAGTAGCTCCAACCCGGGTCCTAACTATGGCTACACCTTC.

The chain joins TRBV2 to TRBJ2-5, with TRBD2 as a possible D gene (6 bases). Trimming left V 4 bases short and J 4 bases short, with 13 bases between. The CDR3 has 14 residues. CDR1 is SNHLY, CDR2 FYNNEI, per germline. The CDR3 is CASSANWDLETQYF. In DNA form, the CDR3 reads TGTGCCAGCAGTGCGAACTGGGACTTAGAGACCCAGTACTTC.

This chain joins TRBV11-2 and TRBJ2-7; TRBD2 agrees at 7 bases. Germline CDR1 and CDR2: SGHAT and FQNNGV. V shed 4 bases and J 4 bases; nucleotides not matched to a gene: 13. The CDR3 loop spans 16 amino acids. The CDR3 loop is CASSSLAKGLPYEQYF. CDR3 nucleotide sequence: TGTGCCAGCAGCTCACTAGCGAAGGGACTACCTTACGAGCAGTACTTC. Together with reference TRBV11-2 and TRBJ2-7, the CDR3 gives the full variable domain: EAGVAQSPRYKIIEKRQSVAFWCNPISGHATLYWYQQILGQGPKLLIQFQNNGVVDDSQLPKDRFSAERLKGVDSTLKIQPAKLEDSAVYLCASSSLAKGLPYEQYFGPGTRLTVT.

The V gene is TRBV7-2, the J gene TRBJ1-4; D possibly corresponds to TRBD1 (5 bases). CDR3 length equals 14 residues. Germline V gene data show CDR1 as SGHTA and CDR2 as FQGNSA. V was shortened by 4 bases and J by 8 bases, with 14 bases between the two germline ends. The CDR3 loop reads CASSSPGGKEKLFF. The CDR3 bases are TGTGCCAGCAGCTCCCCGGGGGGGAAGGAAAAACTGTTTTTT.

The chain uses TRBV5-4 and TRBJ2-7, with TRBD1 matching 8 bases. CDR1 is SGHNT and CDR2 is YYREEE in the germline V gene (reference sequence). The CDR3 is made up of 15 amino acids. Trimming cost V 8 bases and J 3 bases; bases outside gene matches: 13. The CDR3 nucleotides read TGTGCCAGTAGCGTAGCCCCGGGACAGGACTACGAGCAGTACTTC. Its translation is CASSVAPGQDYEQYF.